This T cell receptor (beta chain) comes out of a study of cytomegalovirus exposure and HLA in healthy donors. Findings and limits, study-wide: A link between a missense DCLRE1C variant and TCR beta V- and J-gene trimming emerged from a later analysis.

This clone has just a few counts. As yet, its antigen is unknown. Both 60 Vbeta primers and 13 Jbeta primers went into the PCR. Only in-frame clones appear in the TCRdb table, and some are missing; sequencing was by immunoSEQ multiplex PCR. This sample yields some 150,000 clones, of which 50% to 75% are seen a single time; 2.4% belongs to the top ten. Sequencing was performed on PBMCs. This clonotype originated in a woman aged 40 to 49 in good health and CMV-seronegative.

CDR3 sequence (DNA): TGTGCCAGCAGCTCTACCTATGACAGGATCACAGATACGCAGTATTTT. It is translated as CASSSTYDRITDTQYF. This chain uses TRBV7-9 with TRBJ2-3; perhaps TRBD1 as D (6 bases). From germline, CDR1 is SEHNR and CDR2 FQNEAQ (reference sequence). The CDR3 is 16 residues long. V lost 4 bases to trimming and J lost 2 bases, with 16 bases between them. Together with reference TRBV7-9 and TRBJ2-3, the CDR3 gives the full variable domain: DTGVSQNPRHKITKRGQNVTFRCDPISEHNRLYWYRQTLGQGPEFLTYFQNEAQLEKSRLLSDRFSAERPKGSFSTLEIQRTEQGDSAMYLCASSSTYDRITDTQYFGPGTRLTVL.